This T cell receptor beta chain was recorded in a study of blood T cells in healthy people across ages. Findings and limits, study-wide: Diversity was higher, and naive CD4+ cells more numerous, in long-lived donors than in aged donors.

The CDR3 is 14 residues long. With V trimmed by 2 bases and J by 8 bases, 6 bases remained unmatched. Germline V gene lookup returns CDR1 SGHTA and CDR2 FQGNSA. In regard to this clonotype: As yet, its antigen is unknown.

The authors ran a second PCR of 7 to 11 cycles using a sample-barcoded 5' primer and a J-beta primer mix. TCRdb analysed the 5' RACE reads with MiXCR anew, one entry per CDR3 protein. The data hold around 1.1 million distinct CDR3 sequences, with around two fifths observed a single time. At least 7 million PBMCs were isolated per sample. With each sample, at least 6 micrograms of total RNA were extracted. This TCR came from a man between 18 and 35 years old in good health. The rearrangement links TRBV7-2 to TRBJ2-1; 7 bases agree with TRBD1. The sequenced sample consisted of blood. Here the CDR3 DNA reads TGTGCCAGCAGCTTATTTAGGGGGCCGGATGAGCAGTTCTTC. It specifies CASSLFRGPDEQFF.